This T cell receptor (beta chain) is from a study of blood T cell repertoires in COVID-19. Study context: Donors in the United States, Italy and Spain gave samples during acute or convalescent COVID-19. Sample material is recorded as cDNA or gDNA derived from T cells, B-cell-depleted T cells, or PBMCs.

Clones were sequenced by immunoSEQ multiplex PCR, and TCRdb holds only the in-frame ones, with some missing. The sample carries a few hundred thousand clones, roughly 89% recorded once. CDR1 is LGHDT and CDR2 is YNNKEL in the germline V gene (reference sequence). Unmatched junction bases numbered 5, after V lost 1 base and J lost 10 bases. This CDR3 is built from 13 residues. The source is a man aged 18 to 35 with COVID-19, enrolled during active disease. The sample consisted of peripheral blood. This chain connects TRBV3-1 (or the pseudogene TRBV3-2) to TRBJ2-5; 8 bases are a match to TRBD2. CDR3 in amino acids: CASSQGRLAGQYF. As DNA, the CDR3 is TGTGCCAGCAGCCAAGGCCGTCTAGCGGGCCAGTACTTC.